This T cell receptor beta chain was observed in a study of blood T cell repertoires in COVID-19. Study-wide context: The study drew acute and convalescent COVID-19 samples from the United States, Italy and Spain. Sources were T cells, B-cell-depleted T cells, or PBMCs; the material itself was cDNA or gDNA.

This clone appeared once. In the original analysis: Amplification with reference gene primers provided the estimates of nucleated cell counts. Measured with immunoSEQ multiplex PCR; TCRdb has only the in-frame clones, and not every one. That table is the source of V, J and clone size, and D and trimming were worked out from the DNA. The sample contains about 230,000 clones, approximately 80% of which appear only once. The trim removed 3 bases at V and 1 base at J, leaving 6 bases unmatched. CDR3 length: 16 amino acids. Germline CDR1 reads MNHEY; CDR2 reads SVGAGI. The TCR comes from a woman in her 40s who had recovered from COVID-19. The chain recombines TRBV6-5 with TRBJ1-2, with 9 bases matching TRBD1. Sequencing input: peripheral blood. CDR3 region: CASSYDGTGFNYGYTF. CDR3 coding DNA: TGTGCCAGCAGTTATGATGGGACAGGGTTTAACTATGGCTACACCTTC.